The rows below give T cell receptor beta chains drawn from one sample of a study of blood T cell repertoires in COVID-19. TCRdb keeps only in-frame clones here, not all; method: immunoSEQ multiplex PCR. The data contain some 150,000 clones, roughly nine tenths of them singletons. Material for sequencing was peripheral blood. These receptors all come from a man in his fifties with acute or convalescent COVID-19. The CDR3 runs from the conserved cysteine through the conserved F or W. D genes are given only for firm matches. Size is omitted from some rows. Given values are once, few, many or a class for expanded clones.

TRBV2	TRBJ1-4	NA	NA	CASSRDRLNEKLFF	TGTGCCAGCAGCCGAGACAGGCTTAATGAAAAACTGTTTTTT
TRBV28	TRBJ2-7	NA	NA	CASLTQEDSYEQYF	TGTGCCAGCTTAACTCAGGAGGACTCCTACGAGCAGTACTTC
TRBV18	TRBJ2-3	NA	NA	CASSPYALLSTDTQYF	TGTGCCAGCTCACCCTATGCGCTACTTAGCACAGATACGCAGTATTTT
TRBV6-5	TRBJ1-3	NA	few	CASSPPGPTGNTIYF	TGTGCCAGCAGCCCCCCAGGGCCCACTGGAAACACCATATATTTT
TRBV13	TRBJ2-7	NA	NA	CASGSGTFGEQYF	TGTGCCAGCGGTAGTGGGACTTTTGGGGAGCAGTACTTC
TRBV7-9	TRBJ1-3	NA	NA	CASSLFLTGGGNTIYF	TGTGCCAGCAGCCTATTCCTGACAGGAGGTGGAAACACCATATATTTT
TRBV27	TRBJ2-7	TRBD1	NA	CASARAPDRDKFNEQYF	TGTGCCAGCGCAAGGGCCCCGGACAGGGATAAATTCAACGAGCAGTACTTC
TRBV2	TRBJ2-6	NA	NA	CASSVESGANVLTF	TGTGCCAGCAGTGTTGAGTCTGGGGCCAACGTCCTGACTTTC
TRBV11-3	TRBJ2-5	TRBD2	NA	CASSLTSGVGETQYF	TGTGCCAGCAGCCTGACTAGCGGAGTCGGAGAGACCCAGTACTTC
TRBV20-1	TRBJ2-7	TRBD1	NA	CSASGMTGPYEQYF	TGCAGTGCTAGTGGAATGACAGGGCCCTACGAGCAGTACTTC
TRBV6-5	TRBJ1-2	TRBD1	NA	CASRGQVSGYTF	TGTGCCAGTAGAGGACAGGTTAGCGGCTACACCTTC
TRBV3-1/TRBV3-2	TRBJ1-2	TRBD1	NA	CASSGTGYGYTF	TGTGCCAGCAGCGGGACAGGCTATGGCTACACCTTC
TRBV3-1/TRBV3-2	TRBJ1-3	NA	NA	CASSQEGTSGNTIYF	TGTGCCAGCAGCCAAGAAGGGACATCGGGAAACACCATATATTTT
TRBV9	TRBJ1-1	NA	NA	CASSQSPDTEAFF	TGTGCCAGCAGCCAAAGTCCGGACACTGAAGCTTTCTTT
TRBV6-5	TRBJ2-7	NA	NA	CASSSGHYEQYF	TGTGCCAGCAGTTCTGGACATTACGAGCAGTACTTC
TRBV21-1	TRBJ2-1	NA	NA	CASSKAGGSFYNEQFF	TGTGCCAGCAGCAAAGCTGGGGGCTCTTTCTACAATGAGCAGTTCTTC
TRBV19	TRBJ2-1	TRBD2	NA	CASSIDGGGVQFF	TGTGCCAGTAGTATAGACGGGGGGGGAGTTCAGTTCTTC
TRBV7-9	TRBJ2-5	NA	NA	CASSNKQVFQETQYF	TGTGCCAGCAGCAATAAACAGGTGTTCCAAGAGACCCAGTACTTC
TRBV20-1	TRBJ2-3	NA	NA	CSASRGVSTDTQYF	TGCAGTGCTAGTCGCGGAGTTAGCACAGATACGCAGTATTTT
TRBV9	TRBJ1-1	TRBD1	NA	CASRPGGPEAFF	TGTGCCAGCAGACCAGGGGGTCCTGAAGCTTTCTTT
TRBV7-9	TRBJ2-5	TRBD1	NA	CASSFEQGYQETQYF	TGTGCCAGCAGCTTTGAACAGGGGTACCAAGAGACCCAGTACTTC
TRBV6-5	TRBJ1-5	NA	NA	CASTLSGGKNQPQHF	TGTGCCAGCACCCTGAGCGGGGGCAAGAATCAGCCCCAGCATTTT
TRBV3-1/TRBV3-2	TRBJ2-7	TRBD2	NA	CASRPGLAGVSSGEQYF	TGTGCCAGCAGACCGGGACTAGCGGGAGTTTCGTCCGGCGAGCAGTACTTC
TRBV5-1	TRBJ2-1	TRBD2	NA	CASSPYLGLSYNEQFF	TGCGCCAGCAGCCCTTATTTGGGACTATCCTACAATGAGCAGTTCTTC
TRBV12-5	TRBJ1-5	NA	NA	CASAPGDTGNQPQHF	TGTGCTAGTGCCCCAGGCGACACTGGCAATCAGCCCCAGCATTTT
TRBV27	TRBJ1-3	TRBD1	NA	CASSLRTGFGNTIYF	TGTGCCAGCAGTCTCAGGACAGGGTTTGGAAACACCATATATTTT
TRBV15	TRBJ1-5	NA	NA	CATSRDLGRPNQPQHF	TGTGCCACCAGCAGAGATCTGGGGCGCCCCAATCAGCCCCAGCATTTT
TRBV3-1/TRBV3-2	TRBJ1-2	NA	NA	CASTGQPNYGYTF	TGTGCCAGCACCGGACAACCGAACTATGGCTACACCTTC
TRBV27	TRBJ2-1	NA	NA	CASKKGGEEQFF	TGTGCCAGCAAAAAAGGGGGAGAGGAGCAGTTCTTC
TRBV19	TRBJ2-2	TRBD1	NA	CASSMGDRGDTGELFF	TGTGCCAGTAGTATGGGGGACAGGGGCGACACCGGGGAGCTGTTTTTT
TRBV19	TRBJ2-1	TRBD1	NA	CASSIQGARVF	TGTGCCAGTAGTATTCAGGGGGCGCGGGTCTTC
TRBV19	TRBJ1-6	TRBD1	NA	CASRDRVNSPLHF	TGTGCCAGCCGGGACAGGGTTAATTCACCCCTCCACTTT
TRBV5-4	TRBJ2-7	NA	NA	CASSLVEVPYEQYF	TGTGCCAGCAGCTTGGTTGAGGTTCCCTACGAGCAGTACTTC
TRBV3-1/TRBV3-2	TRBJ1-1	TRBD1	NA	CASSSRTGEAFF	TGTGCCAGCAGCTCCAGGACAGGTGAAGCTTTCTTT
TRBV28	TRBJ1-6	NA	NA	CASLPGTNNSPLHF	TGTGCCAGCCTACCGGGGACAAATAATTCACCCCTCCACTTT
TRBV28	TRBJ2-7	NA	once	CASSLSGVGEQYF	TGTGCCAGCAGTTTATCCGGGGTTGGCGAGCAGTACTTC
TRBV4-3	TRBJ2-3	TRBD2	NA	CASSQGGLAGGQDTQYF	TGCGCCAGCAGCCAGGGCGGACTAGCGGGGGGGCAAGATACGCAGTATTTT
TRBV6-4	TRBJ1-2	TRBD1	NA	CASSAGTGGYGYTF	TGTGCCAGCAGTGCCGGGACAGGGGGCTATGGCTACACCTTC
TRBV28	TRBJ2-3	TRBD1	NA	CASSLYGGNWQGVTDTQYF	TGTGCCAGCAGTTTATATGGGGGAAACTGGCAGGGGGTAACAGATACGCAGTATTTT
TRBV7-2	TRBJ1-5	NA	NA	CASSFKGDQPQHF	TGTGCCAGCAGCTTTAAGGGAGATCAGCCCCAGCATTTT
TRBV5-1	TRBJ2-1	TRBD2	NA	CASTRTSANNEQFF	TGCGCCAGCACTCGGACTAGCGCGAACAATGAGCAGTTCTTC
TRBV4-1	TRBJ2-6	NA	few	CASSQDHVAPGANVLTF	TGCGCCAGCAGCCAAGATCATGTGGCCCCTGGGGCCAACGTCCTGACTTTC
TRBV10-2	TRBJ2-7	TRBD1	NA	CASSAGDRPLEQYF	TGCGCCAGCAGTGCAGGGGACAGACCTCTCGAGCAGTACTTC
TRBV7-8	TRBJ1-2	NA	NA	CASSLDRDSGYTF	TGTGCCAGCAGCTTAGACAGGGATAGTGGCTACACCTTC
TRBV23-1	TRBJ1-6	TRBD1	NA	CASSHPTGEDSPLHF	TGCGCCAGCAGTCACCCGACAGGGGAGGATTCACCCCTCCACTTT
TRBV3-1/TRBV3-2	TRBJ1-5	NA	few	CASSQDRGQPQHF	TGTGCCAGCAGCCAAGATCGGGGACAGCCCCAGCATTTT
TRBV7-3	TRBJ1-2	TRBD1	NA	CASSLKDQGADGYTF	TGTGCCAGCAGCTTAAAGGACCAGGGGGCAGATGGCTACACCTTC
TRBV27	TRBJ1-5	TRBD1	NA	CASSLYGQGAYNQPQHF	TGTGCCAGCAGTTTATATGGACAGGGGGCTTACAATCAGCCCCAGCATTTT
TRBV2	TRBJ2-1	TRBD2	NA	CASKTSGIFQFF	TGTGCCAGTAAGACTAGCGGGATTTTTCAGTTCTTC
TRBV7-9	TRBJ1-2	NA	NA	CASSLGLFDNVYGYTF	TGTGCCAGCAGCTTAGGGCTTTTCGACAACGTCTATGGCTACACCTTC